The clone carrying this T cell receptor (beta chain) showed up just once. Its antigen is unidentified. Trimming removed 5 bases at V and 2 bases at J, with 14 bases between. Germline CDR1 and CDR2: LNHDA and SQIVND (reference sequence). The CDR3 covers 15 residues. This record comes from a study of T cell responses to AZD1222 COVID-19 vaccine. The study, taken as a whole, reports: Seropositive status at baseline applied to only six AZD1222 recipients. Increases in Spike-specific TCR breadth and depth were seen after two AZD1222 doses. Within unmutated variant regions lay the reported targets of nearly half of spike-specific TCRs. Donors in the cohort were predominantly white British and more often female, and clonal diversity was possibly underestimated.

Assay used: immunoSEQ multiplex PCR; TCRdb lists only in-frame clones, some missing. The repertoire holds about 100,000 clones, with approximately 89% as singletons. V usage is TRBV19 and J usage is TRBJ2-3; tentative D call: TRBD2 (6 bases). Sequenced here: peripheral blood, sampled on day 0 of AZD1222 vaccination. The clonotype comes from an adult in good health. CDR3 DNA sequence: TGTGCCAGTAGTCCCCTCGCGGGGTACACAGATACGCAGTATTTT. It translates to CASSPLAGYTDTQYF.